This passage covers 13 T cell receptor beta chains from one sample sequenced in a study of T cells after yellow fever vaccination. One entry per CDR3 protein results from TCRdb running MiXCR on the 5' RACE reads. The sample includes under 400,000 distinct CDR3 sequences, 9.5% to 15% of them seen just once. The sequences come from CD4+ T cells sorted from PBMCs, collected 15 days after the yellow fever booster vaccination. All receptors derive from a man younger than 30 who received the YFV17D yellow fever vaccine.

V and J are TRBV6-6 and TRBJ2-7; D is uncertain. Germline CDR1 MNHNY, CDR2 SVGAGI (reference sequence). This CDR3 comprises 14 residues. V gave up 1 base and J gave up 5 bases, with 12 bases separating them. The CDR3, as DNA: TGTGCCAGCAGTTACTTGGAAGTGGGGAACGAGCAGTACGTC. This gives the protein CASSYLEVGNEQYV.

This clonotype was counted a few times. The gene calls are TRBV5-1 and TRBJ1-6, with 8 bases aligning to TRBD1. J gave up 7 bases and V 2 bases, and 8 bases lay outside the gene matches. The CDR3 runs to 16 residues. Germline CDR1 and CDR2: SGHRS and YFSETQ. The CDR3 DNA reads TGCGCCAGCAGCTTAGACACAGGGGGTGAGAATTCACCCCTCCACTTT. Its translation is CASSLDTGGENSPLHF.

This clonotype was counted ten times or more. V and J are TRBV3-1 and TRBJ1-2; D gene uncertain. Per germline, CDR1 LGHDT and CDR2 YNNKEL (reference sequence). Deletions cut 1 base from V and 3 bases from J, with 9 bases between. The CDR3 contains 14 residues. CDR3 protein: CASSQVGGDYGYTF. The CDR3 DNA follows: TGTGCCAGCAGCCAAGTCGGAGGAGACTATGGCTACACCTTC.

This clonotype was recorded at least ten times. The chain carries TRBV4-2 and TRBJ2-3; D might be TRBD2 (6 bases). V lost 1 base and J lost 0, with 8 bases in between. Per the germline V gene, CDR1 is LGHNA and CDR2 is YNFKEQ. The CDR3 loop spans 15 amino acids. The CDR3 loop reads CASSQGEASTDTQYF. CDR3 in DNA: TGTGCCAGCAGCCAAGGGGAGGCTAGCACAGATACGCAGTATTTT.

This clonotype was detected only a few times. The gene calls are TRBV7-2 and TRBJ2-7; no clear D. The CDR3 is 12 residues long. Germline V gives CDR1 SGHTA, CDR2 FQGNSA. The V gene lost 5 bases and the J gene lost 6 bases, with 11 bases spanning the gap. The CDR3 region is CASSPMFAEQYF. The CDR3 bases are TGTGCCAGCAGCCCTATGTTTGCCGAGCAGTACTTC.

The genes are TRBV5-1 and TRBJ2-5; weak D call: TRBD1 (6 bases). The CDR3 loop spans 15 amino acids. The germline gives CDR1 SGHRS, CDR2 YFSETQ. Trimming pared 0 bases from V and 1 base from J, leaving 10 bases between. In nucleotides, the CDR3 is TGCGCCAGCAGCTTGGAGACAGGCGGCCAAGAGACCCAGTACTTC. Its protein product is CASSLETGGQETQYF.

This clonotype was found a few times. The chain is built from TRBV7-9 and TRBJ2-7; D is undetermined. Germline lookup yields CDR1 SEHNR and CDR2 FQNEAQ (reference sequence). V lost 0 bases and J 2 bases, leaving 11 bases between the germline ends. CDR3 size: 15 residues. The CDR3 region has the DNA TGTGCCAGCAGCTTAGCGTACCGAAGGCCCTACGAGCAGTACTTC. As protein: CASSLAYRRPYEQYF. The entire variable domain, with the rest obtained from reference TRBV7-9 and TRBJ2-7, is as follows: DTGVSQNPRHKITKRGQNVTFRCDPISEHNRLYWYRQTLGQGPEFLTYFQNEAQLEKSRLLSDRFSAERPKGSFSTLEIQRTEQGDSAMYLCASSLAYRRPYEQYFGPGTRLTVT.

This clonotype was detected only a few times. The chain has TRBV5-1 and TRBJ2-6, with TRBD2 as a possible D gene (5 bases). CDR1 and CDR2 (germline): SGHRS, YFSETQ. V was trimmed by 0 bases and J by 1 base, leaving 11 bases between them. There are 17 residues in the CDR3. In DNA, the CDR3 is TGCGCCAGCAGCTTGGCCGGGGTTGGGTCTGGGGCCAACGTCCTGACTTTC. Amino acid sequence: CASSLAGVGSGANVLTF.

This clonotype was seen only a few times. The chain links TRBV12-5 to TRBJ2-7, with 8 bases that match TRBD1. Per the germline V gene, CDR1 is LGHNT and CDR2 is FRNRAP. The V segment lost 6 bases and the J segment 3 bases; nucleotides outside the gene matches: 7. The CDR3 is 14 residues long. As DNA, the CDR3 is TGTGCTAGTGGACTCGGGACAGGCTTCTACGAGCAGTACTTC. Protein product: CASGLGTGFYEQYF. Combining the CDR3 with reference TRBV12-5 and TRBJ2-7 gives the whole variable domain DARVTQTPRHKVTEMGQEVTMRCQPILGHNTVFWYRQTMMQGLELLAYFRNRAPLDDSGMPKDRFSAEMPDATLATLKIQPSEPRDSAVYFCASGLGTGFYEQYFGPGTRLTVT.

This chain uses TRBV9 with TRBJ1-1, with D possibly being TRBD1 (5 bases). This CDR3 contains 16 residues. V dropped 1 base and J dropped 1 base, with 14 bases sitting between them. CDR1 is SGDLS and CDR2 is YYNGEE in the germline V gene. The CDR3 is CASSVRGTAGNTEAFF. The DNA of the CDR3 is TGTGCCAGCAGCGTAAGGGGAACAGCAGGGAACACTGAAGCTTTCTTT.

This clonotype is judged medium-sized. The chain couples TRBV5-1 to TRBJ1-4; D gene uncertain. Trimming took off 0 bases at V and 8 bases at J, with 17 bases between the two ends. The CDR3 is made up of 16 amino acids. Germline values: CDR1 SGHRS, CDR2 YFSETQ. The CDR3 protein is CASSLGPSGDGEKLFF. The CDR3 DNA reads as TGCGCCAGCAGCTTGGGTCCGTCGGGAGATGGGGAAAAACTGTTTTTT.

This clonotype occurred a few times. The chain recombines TRBV18 with TRBJ1-5; the match to TRBD1 covers 8 bases. Trimming took 4 bases from V and 2 from J; bases not matched to a gene: 7. The CDR3 is 16 amino acids. The germline V gene encodes CDR1 KGHSH and CDR2 LQKENI. The CDR3 loop is CASSRPGGEGNQPQHF. The CDR3 nucleotides are TGTGCCAGCTCACGACCAGGGGGCGAGGGCAATCAGCCCCAGCATTTT.

The chain is built from TRBV18 and TRBJ2-5; D may correspond to TRBD1 or TRBD2 (5 bases each). Germline V gene data show CDR1 as KGHSH and CDR2 as LQKENI. Between the trimmed V and J ends, which lost 2 bases and 3 bases, there was a span of 10 bases. The CDR3 runs 14 residues. The CDR3 DNA reads TGTGCCAGCTCACCAGCACGGGGCGAAGAGACCCAGTACTTC. Translation: CASSPARGEETQYF.